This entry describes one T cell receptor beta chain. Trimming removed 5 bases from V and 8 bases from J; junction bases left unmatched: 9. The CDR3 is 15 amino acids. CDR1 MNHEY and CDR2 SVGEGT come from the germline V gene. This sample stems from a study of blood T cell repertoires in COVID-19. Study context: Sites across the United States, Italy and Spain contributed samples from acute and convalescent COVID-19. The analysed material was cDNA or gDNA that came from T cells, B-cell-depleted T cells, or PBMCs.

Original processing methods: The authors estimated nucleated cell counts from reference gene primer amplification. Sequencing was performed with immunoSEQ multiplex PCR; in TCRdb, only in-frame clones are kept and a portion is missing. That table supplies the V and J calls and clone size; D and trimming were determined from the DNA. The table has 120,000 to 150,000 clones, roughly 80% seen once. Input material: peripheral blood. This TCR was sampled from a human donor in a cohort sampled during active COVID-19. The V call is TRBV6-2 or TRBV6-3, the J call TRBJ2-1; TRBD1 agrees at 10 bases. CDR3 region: CASSNRDRGSYEQFF. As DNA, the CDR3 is TGTGCCAGCAGTAACCGGGACAGGGGTTCGTATGAGCAGTTCTTC.